Presented here are 8 T cell receptor beta chains from one specimen sequenced in a study of T cell responses to AZD1222 COVID-19 vaccine. The table came from immunoSEQ multiplex PCR; TCRdb's copy has only in-frame clones and leaves some out. The table includes fewer than 120,000 clones, 70% to 90% detected once. Sequenced here: peripheral blood, sampled on day 0 of AZD1222 vaccination. Source of these receptors: an adult in good health.

The chain carries TRBV6-5 and TRBJ1-2; 11 nucleotides align to TRBD1. The CDR3 has 15 amino acids. The trim removed 7 bases at V and 4 bases at J, leaving 8 bases unmatched. Germline V gene sequence: CDR1 MNHEY, CDR2 SVGAGI. CDR3: CASTADRGLGYGYTF. The CDR3 coding sequence is TGTGCCAGCACCGCGGACAGGGGGCTCGGCTATGGCTACACCTTC.

This chain uses TRBV2 with TRBJ1-5, with D tentatively TRBD1 (6 bases). CDR3 size: 15 residues. Trimming removed 0 bases from V and 7 bases from J, with 13 bases in between. Germline V CDR1 and CDR2: SNHLY, FYNNEI. The CDR3 sequence is CASSEARGGQQPQHF. Here the CDR3 DNA reads TGTGCCAGCAGTGAAGCAAGGGGGGGTCAACAGCCCCAGCATTTT.

This sequence joins TRBV9 and TRBJ2-1; 7 bases fit TRBD2. Germline CDR1 and CDR2: SGDLS and YYNGEE. Trimming took 4 bases from V and 4 from J; bases not matched to a gene: 8. CDR3 size: 15 residues. The CDR3 nucleotides are TGTGCCAGCAGCTCCACTAGCGATCCGTACAATGAGCAGTTCTTC. It is translated as CASSSTSDPYNEQFF.

The V gene is TRBV20-1, the J gene TRBJ2-7; no reliable D call. CDR1 and CDR2 (germline): DFQATT, SNEGSKA (reference sequence). Trimming pared 3 bases from V and 4 bases from J, leaving 25 bases between. The CDR3 extends over 17 amino acids. The CDR3 protein is CSASISVYRSFPYEQYF. CDR3 bases: TGCAGTGCTAGTATCTCGGTATATCGCTCTTTTCCGTACGAGCAGTACTTC.

The J gene is TRBJ2-3, the V gene TRBV28; D possibly corresponds to TRBD1 (5 bases). The CDR3 is 14 residues long. Germline-derived CDR1 and CDR2 are MDHEN and SYDVKM. The CDR3 reads CSVRTKRVPDTQYF. In DNA, the CDR3 is TGTTCTGTCCGGACAAAAAGGGTACCGGATACGCAGTATTTT.

J is TRBJ1-2 and V is TRBV28, with D unclear. Germline V gene lookup returns CDR1 MDHEN and CDR2 SYDVKM. The V gene lost 5 bases and the J gene lost 6 bases, with 7 bases spanning the gap. This CDR3 contains 11 residues. The CDR3 loop reads CASSTTDGYTF. For the CDR3, the DNA is TGTGCCAGCAGTACCACCGATGGCTACACCTTC.

The rearrangement uses TRBV6-5 and TRBJ1-3; no firm D call. Germline CDR1 and CDR2: MNHEY and SVGAGI. V shed 6 bases and J shed 0 bases, with 12 bases lying between them. CDR3 length: 15 amino acids. CDR3 amino acids: CASSPLQISGNTIYF. The CDR3 DNA is TGTGCCAGCAGCCCACTGCAGATCTCTGGAAACACCATATATTTT.

The chain uses TRBV7-9 and TRBJ2-7; 13 positions match TRBD2. This CDR3 is 17 amino acids long. Germline V CDR1 and CDR2: SEHNR, FQNEAQ (reference sequence). J lost 0 bases, V lost 4 bases, and 6 bases had no gene match. The CDR3 protein is CASSSLTSGRFSYEQYF. For the CDR3, the DNA is TGTGCCAGCAGCTCTTTGACTAGCGGGAGGTTCTCCTACGAGCAGTACTTC.